A selection of T cell receptor beta chains follows, all from one sample in a study of T-cell memory formation after mild COVID-19. Via MiXCR, TCRdb re-called the 5' RACE reads, giving one row per CDR3 protein. Of 400,000 or so distinct CDR3 sequences in the sample, around 18% were seen once. Sequences were obtained from PBMCs or a T cell subset sorted from them (not recorded which). All receptors derive from an adult woman who had mild COVID-19 (a few samples of this study predate the infection). Cell type and time point are not known. Both conserved end residues are part of each CDR3. A D gene is named only where the DNA matches it firmly. Clone sizes are given selectively: once, few, many, or a class where the clone is expanded.

V: TRBV3-1
D: -
size: -
J: TRBJ1-1
DNA: TGTGCCAGCAGCCAAGGGGGGATAAACACTGAAGCTTTCTTT
CDR3: CASSQGGINTEAFF

V: TRBV28
D: -
size: -
J: TRBJ1-5
DNA: TGTGCCAGCACCTTGGGGGTCGGGGGGCCCCAGCATTTT
CDR3: CASTLGVGGPQHF

V: TRBV7-9
D: -
size: -
J: TRBJ1-1
DNA: TGTGCCAGCAGCCTATCGACAGAGGGGAACACTGAAGCTTTCTTT
CDR3: CASSLSTEGNTEAFF

V: TRBV24-1
D: TRBD1
size: -
J: TRBJ2-5
DNA: TGTGCCACCAGTGATTTCGGGACAGCCACCCTCGGGGAGACCCAGTACTTC
CDR3: CATSDFGTATLGETQYF

V: TRBV19
D: -
size: few
J: TRBJ2-7
DNA: TGTGCCAGTAGTATAGACGGCAGGGGTTACGAGCAGTACTTC
CDR3: CASSIDGRGYEQYF

V: TRBV5-1
D: -
size: few
J: TRBJ2-7
DNA: TGCGCCAGCAGCTTTAGCGCCTCCTACGAGCAGTACTTC
CDR3: CASSFSASYEQYF

V: TRBV6-2/TRBV6-3
D: TRBD1
size: few
J: TRBJ1-5
DNA: TGTGCCATCCTACCGGGACAGAGAAATAGCAATCAGCCCCAGCATTTT
CDR3: CAILPGQRNSNQPQHF

V: TRBV12-3/TRBV12-4
D: -
size: -
J: TRBJ1-5
DNA: TGTGCCAGCAGTTCGGACGCCAATAGCAATCAGCCCCAGCATTTT
CDR3: CASSSDANSNQPQHF

V: TRBV7-2
D: TRBD2
size: few
J: TRBJ2-1
DNA: TGTGCCAGCAGCTTAAGCCCCACGGCGGCGGGAGGCTACAATGAGCAGTTCTTC
CDR3: CASSLSPTAAGGYNEQFF

V: TRBV2
D: -
size: -
J: TRBJ2-1
DNA: TGTGCCAGCAGTGAAGCTAGCGGTTACAATGAGCAGTTCTTC
CDR3: CASSEASGYNEQFF

V: TRBV5-4
D: -
size: -
J: TRBJ1-1
DNA: TGTGCCAGCAGCTTGGATCTCAGGGGACGCGAAGCTTTCTTT
CDR3: CASSLDLRGREAFF

V: TRBV20-1
D: TRBD1
size: -
J: TRBJ2-7
DNA: TGCAGTGCTAGACCGGACAGGGTCAGATACGAGCAGTACTTC
CDR3: CSARPDRVRYEQYF

V: TRBV3-1
D: -
size: few
J: TRBJ2-3
DNA: TGTGCCAGCAGCCATGGTTCGAGCGTAGGCACAGATACGCAGTATTTT
CDR3: CASSHGSSVGTDTQYF

V: TRBV24-1
D: -
size: -
J: TRBJ1-5
DNA: TGTGCCACCAGTGAGTCCGGGTATGGCAATCAGCCCCAGCATTTT
CDR3: CATSESGYGNQPQHF

V: TRBV4-2
D: -
size: -
J: TRBJ2-1
DNA: TGTGCCAGCAGCCAAGATGTGTACAGGGTGAGGGATGAGCAGTTCTTC
CDR3: CASSQDVYRVRDEQFF

V: TRBV5-1
D: TRBD2
size: -
J: TRBJ2-2
DNA: TGCGCCAGCAGCTCCGTAGCGGGAGGGATCACCGGGGAGCTGTTTTTT
CDR3: CASSSVAGGITGELFF

V: TRBV15
D: -
size: -
J: TRBJ1-1
DNA: TGTGCCACCAGCATCTCTGGACGGCCTGGGGGGGCTGAAGCTTTCTTT
CDR3: CATSISGRPGGAEAFF

V: TRBV12-3/TRBV12-4
D: TRBD2
size: few
J: TRBJ2-1
DNA: TGTGCCAGCAGTTTAAGGGGACTAGCGGGAGGGCCACCGAACAATGAGCAGTTCTTC
CDR3: CASSLRGLAGGPPNNEQFF

V: TRBV11-3
D: -
size: once
J: TRBJ2-7
DNA: TGTGCCAGCAGCTTATCCCCACCTTCAGAGCAGTACTTC
CDR3: CASSLSPPSEQYF

V: TRBV21-1
D: -
size: -
J: TRBJ2-7
DNA: TGTGCCAGCAGCAAACTTCACAGGGTCTACGAGCAGTACTTC
CDR3: CASSKLHRVYEQYF

V: TRBV5-6
D: -
size: few
J: TRBJ2-3
DNA: TGTGCCAGCAGCTTGGCTCCGGGGCTCACAGATACGCAGTATTTT
CDR3: CASSLAPGLTDTQYF

V: TRBV5-1
D: TRBD2
size: few
J: TRBJ2-1
DNA: TGCGCCAGCAGCGTTGGGACTAGCGGGCGTAGCTCCTACAATGAGCAGTTCTTC
CDR3: CASSVGTSGRSSYNEQFF

V: TRBV2
D: -
size: many
J: TRBJ2-1
DNA: TGTGCCAGCAGTGATACAGGGTTTTCCTACAATGAGCAGTTCTTC
CDR3: CASSDTGFSYNEQFF

V: TRBV13
D: TRBD1
size: few
J: TRBJ2-5
DNA: TGTGCCAGCAGCTTGGGACAGGGCTTCCCAGAGACCCAGTACTTC
CDR3: CASSLGQGFPETQYF

V: TRBV12-3/TRBV12-4
D: -
size: few
J: TRBJ1-5
DNA: TGTGCCAGCAGTTTTAGTCAGGAAAACGGGCAGCCCCAGCATTTT
CDR3: CASSFSQENGQPQHF

V: TRBV7-9
D: -
size: few
J: TRBJ1-1
DNA: TGTGCCAGCAGCTTAGAGAAGGTGCGTGGCCAGGAAGCTTTCTTT
CDR3: CASSLEKVRGQEAFF

V: TRBV24-1
D: -
size: many
J: TRBJ2-1
DNA: TGTGCCACCAGTGATTTGTTGGGGTCGTCCTACAATGAGCAGTTCTTC
CDR3: CATSDLLGSSYNEQFF

V: TRBV2
D: -
size: -
J: TRBJ2-7
DNA: TGTGCCAGCAGTGAAGCGAGTGAGAAGATAGAGTACTTC
CDR3: CASSEASEKIEYF

V: TRBV29-1
D: -
size: few
J: TRBJ2-1
DNA: TGCAGCGTTATACAGAGCTCCTACAATGAGCAGTTCTTC
CDR3: CSVIQSSYNEQFF

V: TRBV30
D: -
size: -
J: TRBJ1-5
DNA: TGTGCCTGGAGTGTAGTCAGTATTAATCAGCCCCAGCATTTT
CDR3: CAWSVVSINQPQHF

V: TRBV9
D: -
size: few
J: TRBJ2-7
DNA: TGTGCCAGCAGCGTAGGGGTGGGAGACGGTTACGAGCAGTACTTC
CDR3: CASSVGVGDGYEQYF

V: TRBV5-6
D: -
size: -
J: TRBJ2-4
DNA: TGTGCCAGCAGCTTGGGTCCGGTTGGGAACATTCAGTACTTC
CDR3: CASSLGPVGNIQYF

V: TRBV4-1
D: -
size: many
J: TRBJ2-7
DNA: TGCGCCAGCAGCCAAGGCGGCCGAAACCCCTACGAGCAGTACTTC
CDR3: CASSQGGRNPYEQYF

V: TRBV12-3/TRBV12-4
D: -
size: -
J: TRBJ2-7
DNA: TGTGCCAGCAGTGTGGTCGCGTCCTACGAGCAGTACTTC
CDR3: CASSVVASYEQYF

V: TRBV29-1
D: -
size: few
J: TRBJ1-1
DNA: TGCAGCGTTGCCCCAACAGCAAACACTGAAGCTTTCTTT
CDR3: CSVAPTANTEAFF

V: TRBV5-1
D: -
size: few
J: TRBJ2-2
DNA: TGCGCCAGCAGCCCAAGGGGGACAACCCCCAAACCTTGGACCGGGGAGCTGTTTTTT
CDR3: CASSPRGTTPKPWTGELFF

V: TRBV24-1
D: -
size: -
J: TRBJ2-1
DNA: TGTGCCACCAGTGACAGGGAGGTGTACAATGAGCAGTTCTTC
CDR3: CATSDREVYNEQFF

V: TRBV15
D: -
size: few
J: TRBJ1-3
DNA: TGTGCCACCAGCAGATTCTATTTTGGAAACACCATATATTTT
CDR3: CATSRFYFGNTIYF

V: TRBV30
D: TRBD1
size: few
J: TRBJ2-7
DNA: TGTGCCTGGAGCTCGGGACAGGGTCCCTACGAGCAGTACTTC
CDR3: CAWSSGQGPYEQYF

V: TRBV12-3/TRBV12-4
D: -
size: few
J: TRBJ2-1
DNA: TGTGCCAGCACGGTCTCTCCGGCCAATGAGCAGTTCTTC
CDR3: CASTVSPANEQFF

V: TRBV12-3/TRBV12-4
D: -
size: -
J: TRBJ1-2
DNA: TGTGCCAGCACCTCGACAGGTGTCTATGGCTACACCTTC
CDR3: CASTSTGVYGYTF

V: TRBV20-1
D: TRBD2
size: -
J: TRBJ2-2
DNA: TGCAGTGCTAGAGATCGAATGGGACTATCCCACACCGGGGAGCTGTTTTTT
CDR3: CSARDRMGLSHTGELFF

V: TRBV6-1
D: -
size: many
J: TRBJ2-1
DNA: TGTGCCAGCAGCCGGGACACCTCGGCCTACAATGAGCAGTTCTTC
CDR3: CASSRDTSAYNEQFF

V: TRBV4-1
D: -
size: -
J: TRBJ1-4
DNA: TGCGCCAGCAGCCAAGAGTTCCCCCTCGGGGCTTGGGAAAAACTGTTTTTT
CDR3: CASSQEFPLGAWEKLFF

V: TRBV14
D: -
size: -
J: TRBJ2-2
DNA: TGTGCCAGCAGCCAAGATGGATCGGGACGGACAAACACCGGGGAGCTGTTTTTT
CDR3: CASSQDGSGRTNTGELFF

V: TRBV7-9
D: TRBD1
size: few
J: TRBJ1-1
DNA: TGTGCCAGCAGCTCCAGGGACAGGAGTTTGAACACTGAAGCTTTCTTT
CDR3: CASSSRDRSLNTEAFF

V: TRBV11-3
D: -
size: -
J: TRBJ2-3
DNA: TGTGCCAGCAGCTTAGGCTCGGGACCCACAGATACGCAGTATTTT
CDR3: CASSLGSGPTDTQYF

V: TRBV20-1
D: TRBD2
size: -
J: TRBJ2-7
DNA: TGCAGTGCTAGAGATCTGGGCGGGGGGGCCGGATACGAGCAGTACTTC
CDR3: CSARDLGGGAGYEQYF

V: TRBV11-2
D: -
size: -
J: TRBJ1-2
DNA: TGTGCCAGCAGCGGCGGAAGTGTTAATAACTATGGCTACACCTTC
CDR3: CASSGGSVNNYGYTF

V: TRBV7-9
D: -
size: few
J: TRBJ2-7
DNA: TGTGCCAGCAGTCAGCCAGGGGTTTTAGGGGAGCAGTACTTC
CDR3: CASSQPGVLGEQYF

V: TRBV7-9
D: -
size: many
J: TRBJ2-7
DNA: TGTGCCAGCAGGCAGGGGAAGGATTACGAGCAGTACTTC
CDR3: CASRQGKDYEQYF

V: TRBV15
D: -
size: -
J: TRBJ2-7
DNA: TGTGCCACCAGTAAGGAACTTCTTTTCTCCTACGAGCAGTACTTC
CDR3: CATSKELLFSYEQYF

V: TRBV4-1
D: TRBD2
size: -
J: TRBJ2-1
DNA: TGCGCCAGCAGCCAAAGAATTAGGCTAGCGGGGGGGCTCAGCAATGAGCAGTTCTTC
CDR3: CASSQRIRLAGGLSNEQFF